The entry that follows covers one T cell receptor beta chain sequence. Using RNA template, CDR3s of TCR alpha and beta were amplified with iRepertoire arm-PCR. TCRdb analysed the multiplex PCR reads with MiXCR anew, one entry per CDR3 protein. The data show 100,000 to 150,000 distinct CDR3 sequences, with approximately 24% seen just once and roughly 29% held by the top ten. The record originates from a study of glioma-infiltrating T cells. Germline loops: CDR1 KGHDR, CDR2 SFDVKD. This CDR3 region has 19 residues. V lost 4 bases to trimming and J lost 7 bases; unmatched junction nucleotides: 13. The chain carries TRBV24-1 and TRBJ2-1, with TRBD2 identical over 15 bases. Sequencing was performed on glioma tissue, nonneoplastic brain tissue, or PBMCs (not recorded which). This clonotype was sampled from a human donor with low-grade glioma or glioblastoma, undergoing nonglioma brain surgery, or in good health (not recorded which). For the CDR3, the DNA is TGTGCCACCAGTGAATCGGGACTAGCGGGGGGTTTTACCCGAAATGAGCAGTTCTTC. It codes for CATSESGLAGGFTRNEQFF.